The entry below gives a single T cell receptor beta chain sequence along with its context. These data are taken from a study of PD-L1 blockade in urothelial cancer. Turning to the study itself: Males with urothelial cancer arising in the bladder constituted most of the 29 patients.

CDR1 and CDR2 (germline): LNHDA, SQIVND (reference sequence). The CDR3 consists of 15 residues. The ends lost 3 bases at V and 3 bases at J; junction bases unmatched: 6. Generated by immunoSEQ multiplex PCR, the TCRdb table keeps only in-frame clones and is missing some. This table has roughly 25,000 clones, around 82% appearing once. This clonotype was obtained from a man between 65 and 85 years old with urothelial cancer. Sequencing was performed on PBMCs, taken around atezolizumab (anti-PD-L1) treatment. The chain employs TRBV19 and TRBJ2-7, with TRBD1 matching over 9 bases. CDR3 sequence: CASSIGDRAIYEQYF. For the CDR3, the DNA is TGTGCCAGTAGTATTGGGGACAGGGCTATCTACGAGCAGTACTTC.